This T cell receptor (beta chain) came from a study of Graves' ophthalmopathy and Graves' hyperthyroidism. Investigators amplified TCR beta CDR3 regions from RNA transcripts. Second-round multiplex PCR followed a first-round RT-PCR using HTBI primers. TCRdb fed the multiplex PCR reads into MiXCR, producing one record per CDR3 protein. The sample lists a few hundred thousand distinct CDR3 sequences, approximately 16% occurring once. Germline values: CDR1 SEHNR, CDR2 FQNEAQ (reference sequence). This CDR3 spans 15 amino acids. The trim removed 5 bases at V and 7 bases at J, leaving 12 bases unmatched. This clonotype was counted ten times or more.

This receptor was obtained from a woman aged 18-29 years with Graves' ophthalmopathy. Sequenced material: peripheral blood. V usage is TRBV7-9 and J usage is TRBJ2-5; 8 bases are shared with TRBD1. The CDR3 nucleotides are TGTGCCAGCAGCCTAGGGCGGACAGGGCGAGTGACCCAGTACTTC. Translating gives CASSLGRTGRVTQYF.